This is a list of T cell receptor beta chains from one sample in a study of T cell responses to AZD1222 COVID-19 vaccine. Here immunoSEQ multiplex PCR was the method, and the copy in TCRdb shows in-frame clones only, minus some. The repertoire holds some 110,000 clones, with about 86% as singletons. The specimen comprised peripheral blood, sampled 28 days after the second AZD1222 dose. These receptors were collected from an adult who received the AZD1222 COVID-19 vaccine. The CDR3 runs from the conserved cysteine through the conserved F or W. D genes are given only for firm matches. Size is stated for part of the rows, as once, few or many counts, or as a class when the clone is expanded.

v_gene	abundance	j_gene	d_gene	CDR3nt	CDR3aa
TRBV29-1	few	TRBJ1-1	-	TGCAGCGTCAAACCCAGGGGAGTTTCTGAAGCTTTCTTT	CSVKPRGVSEAFF
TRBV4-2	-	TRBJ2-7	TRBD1	TGTGCCAGCAGCCCGGGCGGACAGGGTCAGTACGAGCAGTACTTC	CASSPGGQGQYEQYF
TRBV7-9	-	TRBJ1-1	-	TGTGCCAGCAGCCTGCTTCCTAAAATGAACACTGAAGCTTTCTTT	CASSLLPKMNTEAFF
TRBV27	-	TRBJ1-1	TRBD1	TGTGCCAGCAGTCGCAGGGGGACCACTGAAGCTTTCTTT	CASSRRGTTEAFF
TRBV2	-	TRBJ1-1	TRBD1	TGTGCCAGCAGTGAAAGCAGGGGGAGTGGGACTGAAGCTTTCTTT	CASSESRGSGTEAFF
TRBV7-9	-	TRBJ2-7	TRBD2	TGTGCCAGCAGCTATAGCGGGATGAACTCCTACGAGCAGTACTTC	CASSYSGMNSYEQYF
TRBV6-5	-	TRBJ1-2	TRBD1	TGTGCCAGCAGTCGACAGGGATTAGTAGGCTACACCTTC	CASSRQGLVGYTF
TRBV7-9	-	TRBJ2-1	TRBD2	TGTGCCAGCAGCTTAGACGGGGGGTCTTCCTACAATGAGCAGTTCTTC	CASSLDGGSSYNEQFF
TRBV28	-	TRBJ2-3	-	TGTGCCAGCCTTGAGACCTCGGGCACAGATACGCAGTATTTT	CASLETSGTDTQYF
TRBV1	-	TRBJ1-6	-	TGCACCAGCAGCCAAACAAGTGGGACAACCGTTTATAATTCACCCCTCCACTTT	CTSSQTSGTTVYNSPLHF
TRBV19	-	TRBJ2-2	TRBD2	TGTGCCAGTAGTATGGGGACTAGCGGGGGCACCGGGGAGCTGTTTTTT	CASSMGTSGGTGELFF
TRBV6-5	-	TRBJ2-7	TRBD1	TGTGCCAGCAGTAGGGACAGCTTCTCCTACGAGCAGTACTTC	CASSRDSFSYEQYF
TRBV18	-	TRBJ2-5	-	TGTGCCAGCTCACCAGGACAAGAGACCCAGTACTTC	CASSPGQETQYF
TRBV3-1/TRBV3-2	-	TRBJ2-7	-	TGTGCCAGCAGCCAAGATTGGTACGAGCAGTACTTC	CASSQDWYEQYF
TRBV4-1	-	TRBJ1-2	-	TGCGCCAGCAGCCAACAAACACAGGGTCACACCTTC	CASSQQTQGHTF
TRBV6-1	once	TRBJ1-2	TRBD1	TGTGCCAGCAGTGAAGCGCTCCCCGGACAGGGAAACTATGGCTACACCTTC	CASSEALPGQGNYGYTF
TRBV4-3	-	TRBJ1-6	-	TGCGCCAGCAGCCAGGAATACGGGACGCTACTGATTAATTCACCCCTCCACTTT	CASSQEYGTLLINSPLHF
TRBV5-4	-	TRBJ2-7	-	TGTGCCAGCAGCTTGGTAGGGTCGGTAGACGAGCAGTACTTC	CASSLVGSVDEQYF
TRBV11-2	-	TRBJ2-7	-	TGTGCCAGCAGCGAGGCCTACGAGCAGTACTTC	CASSEAYEQYF
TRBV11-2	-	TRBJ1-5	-	TGTGCCAGCAGCGCAGGCGGCGGTCAGCCCCAGCATTTT	CASSAGGGQPQHF
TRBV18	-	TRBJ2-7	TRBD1	TGTGCCAGCACATCCGGACAGGGATCCTACGAGCAGTACTTC	CASTSGQGSYEQYF
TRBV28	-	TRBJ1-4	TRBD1	TGTGCCAGCAGTTACCGACAGGGGGTATTTTTT	CASSYRQGVFF
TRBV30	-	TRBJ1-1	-	TGTGCCTGGAGACAGGGAATGAACACTGAAGCTTTCTTT	CAWRQGMNTEAFF
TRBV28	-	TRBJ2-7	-	TGTGCCAGCCTCTCCCAGACTCCTCTCTACGAGCAGTACTTC	CASLSQTPLYEQYF
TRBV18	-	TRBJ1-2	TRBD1	TGTGCCAGCTCACCCGGACAGGGGACGGGAGCTGGCTACACCTTC	CASSPGQGTGAGYTF
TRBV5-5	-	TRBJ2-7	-	TGTGCCAGCAGCGCTGAACAGGTCGGACCCCTATACGAGCAGTACTTC	CASSAEQVGPLYEQYF
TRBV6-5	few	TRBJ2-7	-	TGTGCCAGCAGTTACTCGCTTTCAGGGGACTACGAGCAGTACTTC	CASSYSLSGDYEQYF
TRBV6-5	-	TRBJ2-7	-	TGTGCCAGCAGCAAAAGGAACTCCTACGAGCAGTACTTC	CASSKRNSYEQYF
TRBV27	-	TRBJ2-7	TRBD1	TGTGCCAGCAGTTCCGGGACAGAGCACTACGAGCAGTACTTC	CASSSGTEHYEQYF
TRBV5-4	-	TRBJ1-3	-	TGTGCCAGCAGCTTGGATGCAGGGAGATTTGGAAACACCATATATTTT	CASSLDAGRFGNTIYF
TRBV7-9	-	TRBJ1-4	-	TGTGCCAGCAGCTTAGTGGGGGTACTGACCCTTAATGAAAAACTGTTTTTT	CASSLVGVLTLNEKLFF
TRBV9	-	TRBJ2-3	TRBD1	TGTGCCAGCAGCCACCGGGACAGGGGCACAGATACGCAGTATTTT	CASSHRDRGTDTQYF
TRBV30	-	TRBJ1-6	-	TGTGCCTGGAGTGTACATGGGGGTCTCGGTTCACCCCTCCACTTT	CAWSVHGGLGSPLHF
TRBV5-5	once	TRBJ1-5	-	TGTGCCAGCAGCGTGGAGGGGTTCGAGCAGCCCCAGCATTTT	CASSVEGFEQPQHF
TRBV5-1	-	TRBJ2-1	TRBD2	TGCGCCAGCAGCCTACGGACTAGCGGGCCGCTTTCCTACAATGAGCAGTTCTTC	CASSLRTSGPLSYNEQFF
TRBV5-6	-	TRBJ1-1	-	TGTGCCAGCAGCCCGCTAGGGGTGGGGGACACTGAAGCTTTCTTT	CASSPLGVGDTEAFF
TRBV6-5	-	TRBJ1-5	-	TGTGCCAGCAGTCCCGACGGCAATCAGCCCCAGCATTTT	CASSPDGNQPQHF
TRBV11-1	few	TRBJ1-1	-	TGTGCCAGCAGCTTATTGGGGGGATGGAACACTGAAGCTTTCTTT	CASSLLGGWNTEAFF
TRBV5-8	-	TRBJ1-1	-	TGTGCCAGCAGCTGGGTCCTCCTGACTGAAGCTTTCTTT	CASSWVLLTEAFF
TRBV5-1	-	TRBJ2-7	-	TGCGCCAGCAGCTTGGCCGGGGGGCTAGCCTACGAGCAGTACTTC	CASSLAGGLAYEQYF
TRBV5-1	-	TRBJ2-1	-	TGCGCCAGCAGCTTGGGTTCGGTGGGAATCGATGAGCAGTTCTTC	CASSLGSVGIDEQFF
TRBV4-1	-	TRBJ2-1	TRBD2	TGCGCCAGCAGCCAAGAGAGCGGGAGTTCGTCCTACAATGAGCAGTTCTTC	CASSQESGSSSYNEQFF
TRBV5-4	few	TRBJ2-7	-	TGTGCCAGCAGCTTGGATGGGGGGTTGGGCTACGAGCAGTACTTC	CASSLDGGLGYEQYF
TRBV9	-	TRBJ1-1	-	TGTGCCAGCACCTTTATGACAGGACAAAACACTGAAGCTTTCTTT	CASTFMTGQNTEAFF
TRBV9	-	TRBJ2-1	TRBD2	TGTGCCAGCAGCGCCATAGCGGGGGGGCAAATCAATGAGCAGTTCTTC	CASSAIAGGQINEQFF
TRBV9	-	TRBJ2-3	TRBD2	TGTGCCAGCAGCGTAACTAGCGGGGGAAAGGGAACAGATACGCAGTATTTT	CASSVTSGGKGTDTQYF
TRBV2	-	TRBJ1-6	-	TGTGCCAGCAGTGCAGGCTCTTTGGGAAATTCACCCCTCCACTTT	CASSAGSLGNSPLHF
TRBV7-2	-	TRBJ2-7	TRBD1	TGTGCCAGCAGCCCAGGGGGTGCAGGGGCGGTAGAGCAGTACTTC	CASSPGGAGAVEQYF
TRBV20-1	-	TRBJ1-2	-	TGCAGTGCTGCAGGGGCGGGTGGCTACACCTTC	CSAAGAGGYTF
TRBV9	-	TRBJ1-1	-	TGTGCCAGCAGCCAGACAGGAGGGCCTGAAGCTTTCTTT	CASSQTGGPEAFF
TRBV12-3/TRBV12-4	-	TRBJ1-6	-	TGTGCCAGCAGAAACCCTTATAATTCACCCCTCCACTTT	CASRNPYNSPLHF
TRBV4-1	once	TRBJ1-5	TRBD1	TGCGCCAGCAGCCAGGAAGACAGGGGTCAGCCCCAGCATTTT	CASSQEDRGQPQHF
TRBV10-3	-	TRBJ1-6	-	TGTGCCATCAGTGACGGGGAGGAACCCCTCCACTTT	CAISDGEEPLHF
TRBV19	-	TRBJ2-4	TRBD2	TGTGCCAGTAGTATAAGCGGGACCAAAAACATTCAGTACTTC	CASSISGTKNIQYF